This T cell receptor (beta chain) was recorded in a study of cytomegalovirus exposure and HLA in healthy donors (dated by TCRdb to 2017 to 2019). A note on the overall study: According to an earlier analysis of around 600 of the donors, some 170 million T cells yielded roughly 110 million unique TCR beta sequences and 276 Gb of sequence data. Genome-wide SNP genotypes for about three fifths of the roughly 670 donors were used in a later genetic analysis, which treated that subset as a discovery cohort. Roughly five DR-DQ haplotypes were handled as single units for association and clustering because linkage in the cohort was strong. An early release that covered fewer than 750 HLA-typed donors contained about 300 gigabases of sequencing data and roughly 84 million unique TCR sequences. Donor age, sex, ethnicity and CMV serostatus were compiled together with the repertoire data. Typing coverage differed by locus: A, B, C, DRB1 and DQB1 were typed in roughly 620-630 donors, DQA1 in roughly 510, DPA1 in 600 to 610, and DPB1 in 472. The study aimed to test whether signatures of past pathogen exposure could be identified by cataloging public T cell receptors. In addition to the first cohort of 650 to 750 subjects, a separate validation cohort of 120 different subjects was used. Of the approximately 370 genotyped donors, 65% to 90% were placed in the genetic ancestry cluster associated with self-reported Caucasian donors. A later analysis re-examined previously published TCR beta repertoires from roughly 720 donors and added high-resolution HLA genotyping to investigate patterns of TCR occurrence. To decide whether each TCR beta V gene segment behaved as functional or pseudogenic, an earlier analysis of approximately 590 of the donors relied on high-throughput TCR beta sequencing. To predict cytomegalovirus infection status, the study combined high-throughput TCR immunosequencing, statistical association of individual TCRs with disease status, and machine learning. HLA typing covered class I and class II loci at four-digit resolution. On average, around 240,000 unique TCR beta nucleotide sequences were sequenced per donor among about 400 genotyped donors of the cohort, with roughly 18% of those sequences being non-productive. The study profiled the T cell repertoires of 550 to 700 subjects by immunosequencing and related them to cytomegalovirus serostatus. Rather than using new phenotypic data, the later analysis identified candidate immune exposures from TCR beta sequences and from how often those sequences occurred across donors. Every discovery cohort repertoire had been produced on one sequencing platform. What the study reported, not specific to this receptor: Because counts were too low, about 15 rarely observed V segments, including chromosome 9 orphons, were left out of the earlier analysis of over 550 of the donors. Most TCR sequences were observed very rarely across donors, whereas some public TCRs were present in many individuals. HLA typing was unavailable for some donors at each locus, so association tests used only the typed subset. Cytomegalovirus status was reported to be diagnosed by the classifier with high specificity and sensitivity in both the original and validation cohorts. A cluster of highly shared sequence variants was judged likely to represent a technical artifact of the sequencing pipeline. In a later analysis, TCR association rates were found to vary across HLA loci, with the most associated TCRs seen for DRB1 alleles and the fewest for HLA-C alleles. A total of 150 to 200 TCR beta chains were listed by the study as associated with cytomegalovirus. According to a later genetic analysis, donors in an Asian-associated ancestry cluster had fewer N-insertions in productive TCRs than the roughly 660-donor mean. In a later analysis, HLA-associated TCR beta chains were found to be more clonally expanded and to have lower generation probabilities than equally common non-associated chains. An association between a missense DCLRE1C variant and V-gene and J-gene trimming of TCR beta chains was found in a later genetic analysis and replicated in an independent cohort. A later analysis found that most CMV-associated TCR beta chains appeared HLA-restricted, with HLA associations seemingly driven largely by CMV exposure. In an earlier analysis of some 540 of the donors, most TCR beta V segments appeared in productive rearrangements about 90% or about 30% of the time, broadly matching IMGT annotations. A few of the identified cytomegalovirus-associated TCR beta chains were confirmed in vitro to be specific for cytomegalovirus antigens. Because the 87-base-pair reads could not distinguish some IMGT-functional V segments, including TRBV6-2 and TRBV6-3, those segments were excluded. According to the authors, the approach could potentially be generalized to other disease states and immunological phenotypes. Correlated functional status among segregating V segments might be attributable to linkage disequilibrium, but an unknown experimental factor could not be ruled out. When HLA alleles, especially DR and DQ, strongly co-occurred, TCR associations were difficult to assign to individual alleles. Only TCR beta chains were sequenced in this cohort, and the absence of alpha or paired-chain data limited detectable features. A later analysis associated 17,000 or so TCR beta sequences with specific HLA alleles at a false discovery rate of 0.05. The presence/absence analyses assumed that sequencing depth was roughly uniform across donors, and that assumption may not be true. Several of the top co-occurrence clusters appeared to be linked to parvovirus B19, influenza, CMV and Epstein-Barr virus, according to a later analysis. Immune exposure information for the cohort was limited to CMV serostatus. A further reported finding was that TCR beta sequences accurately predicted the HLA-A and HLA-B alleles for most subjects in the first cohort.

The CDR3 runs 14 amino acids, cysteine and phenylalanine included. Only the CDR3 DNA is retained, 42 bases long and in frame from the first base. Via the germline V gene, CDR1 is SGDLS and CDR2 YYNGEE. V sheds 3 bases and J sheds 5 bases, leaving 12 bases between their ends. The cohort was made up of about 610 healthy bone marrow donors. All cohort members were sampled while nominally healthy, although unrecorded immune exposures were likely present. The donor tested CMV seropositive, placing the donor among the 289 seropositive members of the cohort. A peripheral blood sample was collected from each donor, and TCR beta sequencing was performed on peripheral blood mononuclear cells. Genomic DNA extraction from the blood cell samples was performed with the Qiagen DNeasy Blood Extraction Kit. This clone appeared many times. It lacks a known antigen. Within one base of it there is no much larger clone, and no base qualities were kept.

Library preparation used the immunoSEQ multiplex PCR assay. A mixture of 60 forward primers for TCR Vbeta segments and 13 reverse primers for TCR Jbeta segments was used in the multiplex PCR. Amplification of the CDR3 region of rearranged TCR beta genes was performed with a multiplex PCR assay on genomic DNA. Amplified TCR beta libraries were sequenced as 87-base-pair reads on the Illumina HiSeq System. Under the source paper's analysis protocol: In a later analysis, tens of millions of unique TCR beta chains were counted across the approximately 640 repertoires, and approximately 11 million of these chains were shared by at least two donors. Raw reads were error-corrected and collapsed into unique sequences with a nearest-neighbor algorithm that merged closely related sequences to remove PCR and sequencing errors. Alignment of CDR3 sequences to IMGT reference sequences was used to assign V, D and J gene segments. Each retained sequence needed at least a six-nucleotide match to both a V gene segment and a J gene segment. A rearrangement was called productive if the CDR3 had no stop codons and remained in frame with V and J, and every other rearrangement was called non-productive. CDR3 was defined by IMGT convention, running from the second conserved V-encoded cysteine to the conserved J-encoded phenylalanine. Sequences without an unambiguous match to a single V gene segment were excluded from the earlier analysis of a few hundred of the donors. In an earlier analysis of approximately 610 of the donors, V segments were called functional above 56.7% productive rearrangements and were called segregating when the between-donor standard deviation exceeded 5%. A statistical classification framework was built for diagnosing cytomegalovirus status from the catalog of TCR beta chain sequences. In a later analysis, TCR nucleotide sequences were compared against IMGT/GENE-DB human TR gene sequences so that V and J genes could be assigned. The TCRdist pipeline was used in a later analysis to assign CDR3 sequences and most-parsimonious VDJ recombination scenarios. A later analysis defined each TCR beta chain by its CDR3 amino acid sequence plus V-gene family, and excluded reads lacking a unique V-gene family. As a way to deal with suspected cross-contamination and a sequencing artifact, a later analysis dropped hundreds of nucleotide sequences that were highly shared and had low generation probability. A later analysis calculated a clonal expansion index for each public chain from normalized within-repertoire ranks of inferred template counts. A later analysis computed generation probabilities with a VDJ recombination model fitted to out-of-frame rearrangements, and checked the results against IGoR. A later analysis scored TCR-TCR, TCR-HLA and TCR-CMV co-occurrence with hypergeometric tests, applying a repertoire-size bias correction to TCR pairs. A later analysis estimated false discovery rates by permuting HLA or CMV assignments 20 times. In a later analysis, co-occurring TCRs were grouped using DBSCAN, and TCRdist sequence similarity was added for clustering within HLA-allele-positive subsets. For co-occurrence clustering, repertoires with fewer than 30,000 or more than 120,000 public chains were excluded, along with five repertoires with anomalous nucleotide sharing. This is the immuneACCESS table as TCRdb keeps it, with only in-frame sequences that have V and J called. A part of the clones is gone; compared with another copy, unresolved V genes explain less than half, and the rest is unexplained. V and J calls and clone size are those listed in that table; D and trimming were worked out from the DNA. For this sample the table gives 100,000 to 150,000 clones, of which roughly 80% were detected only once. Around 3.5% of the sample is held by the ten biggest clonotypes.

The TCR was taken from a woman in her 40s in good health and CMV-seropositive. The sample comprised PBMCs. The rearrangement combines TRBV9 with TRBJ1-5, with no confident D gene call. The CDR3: CASSARGPYQPQHF. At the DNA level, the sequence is TGTGCCAGCAGCGCAAGAGGTCCTTATCAGCCCCAGCATTTT.